Here is one T cell receptor beta chain with its context. Its target is unknown. Treatment locations for all participants with HIV were in the United States. The study used samples holding roughly 1-10 million cryopreserved PBMC before DNA extraction. This entry comes from a study of long-term antiretroviral therapy in people with HIV. CDR3 length equals 15 residues. Trimming left V 6 bases short and J 4 bases short, with 18 bases between. Looked up from germline, CDR1 is WNHNN and CDR2 is SYGVQD (reference sequence). Study-level findings and limits: Transplant-donor-level diversity was not reached after ART, though diversity increased. Clones that had undergone expansion before ART dominated the repertoire at all time points.

Researchers ran immunoSEQ v3.0 at survey level. TCRdb's copy holds only in-frame clones and misses some; the assay was immunoSEQ multiplex PCR. Here the sample spans around 29,000 clones, nearly 97% being singletons. The receptor was isolated from a man aged 25 to 45 with HIV. The chain employs TRBV10-1 and TRBJ1-2, with D unresolved. Sample: unsorted PBMCs, taken 5.3 years after starting antiretroviral therapy. The CDR3 loop reads CASREVRERGYGYTF. In nucleotides, the CDR3 is TGCGCCAGCAGAGAGGTGAGGGAGCGAGGCTATGGCTACACCTTC.